Below are 22 T cell receptor beta chains sequenced from a single sample in a study of vaccination and CD4 T cells after COVID-19. These receptors' targets are unknown. Noted treatment: 10-day PBMC culture with coronavirus spike peptide pools or control peptides (ViraFEST assay). The assay that was used to sequence DNA from cultured CD4+ T cells was the Oncomine TCR Beta short-read assay. In TCRdb, the PCR reads were re-called with MiXCR into one record per CDR3 protein. This sample has roughly 24,000 distinct CDR3 sequences, with 64% found just once. Material for sequencing was CD4+ T cells from blood, cultured in vitro. Receptor source: a human donor who had recovered from COVID-19.

This chain joins TRBV27 and TRBJ2-2; D may correspond to TRBD1 or TRBD2 (6 bases each). V was clipped by 5 bases and J by 4 bases, with 14 bases between them. CDR1 is MNHEY, CDR2 SMNVEV, per germline (reference sequence). The CDR3 extends over 15 amino acids. The CDR3 DNA reads TGTGCCAGCAGTAGGTGGGGGGCAGGCACCGGGGAGCTGTTTTTT. This translates into CASSRWGAGTGELFF.

This clonotype was counted a few times. V and J are TRBV27 and TRBJ1-3, with 10 bases fitting TRBD1. There are 14 residues in the CDR3. V was clipped by 4 bases and J by 8 bases; unmatched bases: 5. Germline V CDR1 and CDR2: MNHEY, SMNVEV (reference sequence). CDR3 region: CASSSGTGAYTIYF. The CDR3 bases are TGTGCCAGCAGTTCCGGGACAGGGGCTTACACCATATATTTT.

J is TRBJ2-1 and V is TRBV2, with a tentative D call TRBD1 (5 bases). The CDR3 extends over 10 amino acids. V was clipped by 11 bases and J by 4 bases, with 6 bases between them. CDR1 SNHLY and CDR2 FYNNEI come from the germline V gene. In DNA, the CDR3 is TGTGCCCGACAGTACAATGAGCAGTTCTTC. This translates into CARQYNEQFF.

This clonotype was seen a single time. The V gene is TRBV6-5, the J gene TRBJ1-2; 9 nucleotides align to TRBD1. There are 15 residues in the CDR3. Germline CDR1 and CDR2: MNHEY and SVGAGI. The V and J ends lost 0 bases and 7 bases, in that order; junction bases with no gene match: 6. CDR3 amino acids: CASSYSQQGAGGYTF. The CDR3 nucleotides are TGTGCCAGCAGTTACTCGCAACAGGGGGCTGGTGGCTACACCTTC.

Points on this clonotype: The junction and the germline gene differ at one end; a read error may be behind it. This chain uses TRBV20-1 with TRBJ2-7; the D gene could be TRBD1 or TRBD2 (6 bases each). The CDR3 is 10 residues long. Germline CDR1 and CDR2: DFQATT and SNEGSKA (reference sequence). The CDR3 loop reads CRGLRDTRDF. As DNA, the CDR3 is TGCAGGGGACTCCGGGACACCAGAGACTTC.

This clonotype was seen once. The J gene is TRBJ1-2, the V gene TRBV11-2; D remains unclear. Between the trimmed V and J ends, which lost 0 bases and 4 bases, there was a span of 6 bases. CDR3 length: 13 amino acids. Germline-derived CDR1 and CDR2 are SGHAT and FQNNGV. In DNA form, the CDR3 reads TGTGCCAGCAGCTTAGAAAACATCTATGGCTACACCTTC. It codes for CASSLENIYGYTF.

This clonotype was found a few times. The chain employs TRBV7-3 and TRBJ2-3; D is undetermined. The length of the CDR3 is 14 residues. The ends were cut back, 5 bases at V and 6 bases at J, with 15 bases in the middle. CDR1 SGHTA and CDR2 FQGTGA come from the germline V gene. The CDR3 is CASSPLDQGDTQYF. The DNA of the CDR3 is TGTGCCAGCAGCCCCCTGGACCAAGGGGATACGCAGTATTTT.

The chain joins TRBV24-1 to TRBJ2-1, with D perhaps matching TRBD1 (5 bases). Germline V gives CDR1 KGHDR, CDR2 SFDVKD. V lost 4 bases, J lost 3 bases, and 15 bases lay in between. The CDR3 contains 16 residues. CDR3 amino acids: CATSDHPTTVYNEQFF. The CDR3 DNA is TGTGCCACCAGTGACCACCCGACGACAGTCTACAATGAGCAGTTCTTC.

The chain carries TRBV6-1 and TRBJ2-2, with D perhaps matching TRBD2 (5 bases). This CDR3 spans 17 amino acids. CDR1 is MNHNS, CDR2 SASEGT, per germline. Trimming cost V 7 bases and J 2 bases, with 20 bases left between them. DNA of the CDR3: TGTGCCAGCACAAGAAGCGGATACATAACTAACACCGGGGAGCTGTTTTTT. This codes for CASTRSGYITNTGELFF.

The chain combines TRBV6-1 with TRBJ1-2; TRBD1 might be the D (5 bases). V gave up 1 base and J gave up 5 bases, with 11 bases separating them. CDR1 MNHNS and CDR2 SASEGT come from the germline V gene. The CDR3 loop spans 14 amino acids. The chain's CDR3 is CASSEETRGYGYTF. The CDR3 nucleotides are TGTGCCAGCAGTGAAGAGACGAGGGGTTATGGCTACACCTTC.

This rearrangement joins TRBV7-9 to TRBJ1-1, with a possible D match to TRBD1 (6 bases). CDR3 length equals 14 residues. The germline V gene encodes CDR1 SEHNR and CDR2 FQNEAQ (reference sequence). Trimming shortened V by 7 bases and J by 1 base, and 13 bases separated the two germline ends. The CDR3 nucleotides are TGTGCCAGCAACTCCGGGACACCGAACACTGAAGCTTTCTTT. Translation: CASNSGTPNTEAFF.

This chain connects TRBV24-1 to TRBJ1-2; TRBD1 matches 7 bases. CDR3 size: 12 residues. J was trimmed by 8 bases and V by 9 bases; bases with no gene match: 8. Germline values: CDR1 KGHDR, CDR2 SFDVKD. The CDR3 sequence is CATSSTGVGYTF. The CDR3 nucleotides read TGTGCCACCTCATCAACAGGGGTGGGCTACACCTTC.

In this sample, this clonotype turned up a few times. V usage is TRBV20-1 and J usage is TRBJ1-6; D possibly corresponds to TRBD1 (6 bases). The CDR3 extends over 15 amino acids. The V and J ends lost 1 base and 5 bases respectively, with 12 bases between them. CDR1 and CDR2 from the germline V gene are DFQATT and SNEGSKA (reference sequence). The CDR3 protein is CSARVGGQNNSPLHF. CDR3 in DNA: TGCAGTGCTAGAGTGGGGGGGCAGAATAATTCACCCCTCCACTTT.

Only a few counts were recorded for this clonotype. J is TRBJ2-2 and V is TRBV24-1; TRBD2 agrees at 7 bases. The CDR3 loop spans 17 amino acids. CDR1 and CDR2 from the germline V gene are KGHDR and SFDVKD. The junction had 12 bases not matched to a gene; V was cut back by 9 bases and J by 0 bases. Written as DNA, the CDR3 is TGTGCCACCCAGCGGACCCCGGGACTACCGAACACCGGGGAGCTGTTTTTT. Its translation is CATQRTPGLPNTGELFF.

This clonotype was picked up a small number of times. The gene calls are TRBV4-3 and TRBJ2-6; D call uncertain. V lost 4 bases and J lost 0, with 7 bases in between. The CDR3 sequence is 15 residues long. Per the germline V gene, CDR1 is LGHNA and CDR2 is YSLEER. The CDR3 DNA reads TGCGCCAGCAGCCGGCTCGGCTCTGGGGCCAACGTCCTGACTTTC. Protein sequence: CASSRLGSGANVLTF.

The chain carries TRBV7-2 and TRBJ2-1; tentative D call: TRBD2 (5 bases). The CDR3 is made up of 15 amino acids. The V gene lost 3 bases and the J gene lost 9 bases, with 18 bases spanning the gap. Germline CDR1 and CDR2: SGHTA and FQGNSA. The CDR3 DNA reads as TGTGCCAGCAGCTTCTACGGGAACCACCTGACTGAGCAGTTCTTC. Its translation: CASSFYGNHLTEQFF.

The genes are TRBV20-1 and TRBJ2-4; 7 nucleotides agree with TRBD2. The CDR3 is 14 residues long. With V trimmed by 0 bases and J by 8 bases, 7 bases remained unmatched. The germline V gene encodes CDR1 DFQATT and CDR2 SNEGSKA (reference sequence). CDR3 bases: TGCAGTGCTAGAGATTCCGGGACTATAGACATTCAGTACTTC. Protein: CSARDSGTIDIQYF.

The V and J genes are TRBV6-1 and TRBJ2-3; D remains unclear. This CDR3 has 13 amino acids. The V end lost 6 bases, the J end lost 1 base, and 8 bases lay between the germline ends. Germline values: CDR1 MNHNS, CDR2 SASEGT. The CDR3 sequence is CASSMDGTDTQYF. Here the CDR3 DNA reads TGTGCCAGCAGCATGGACGGCACAGATACGCAGTATTTT.

This clonotype was detected only once. V is TRBV20-1 and J is TRBJ2-2, with TRBD2 matching over 7 bases. In germline, CDR1 is DFQATT, CDR2 SNEGSKA (reference sequence). This CDR3 region has 15 residues. V lost 1 base and J lost 1; bases outside the gene matches: 3. The CDR3 region has the DNA TGCAGTGCTAGAGCTTGGACTAGGAACACCGGGGAGCTGTTTTTT. Its translation: CSARAWTRNTGELFF.

This clonotype was seen only a few times. The chain carries TRBV27 and TRBJ1-5; a weak D match, TRBD1 (6 bases). With 4 bases removed from V and 6 bases from J, the gap between germline ends came to 13 bases. Germline V gene lookup returns CDR1 MNHEY and CDR2 SMNVEV (reference sequence). The CDR3 runs 14 residues. The chain's CDR3 is CASSWGRGLQPQHF. In DNA, the CDR3 is TGTGCCAGCAGTTGGGGCAGGGGACTTCAGCCCCAGCATTTT.

This clonotype was picked up one time. This chain connects TRBV6-5 to TRBJ2-5; TRBD2 agrees at 11 bases. The CDR3 loop spans 14 amino acids. Germline V gene data show CDR1 as MNHEY and CDR2 as SVGAGI. The ends lost 4 bases at V and 9 bases at J; junction bases unmatched: 7. CDR3 sequence (DNA): TGTGCCAGCAGTTTTGTAGCGGGAGGGGGGGCCCAGTACTTC. Translation gives CASSFVAGGGAQYF.

The chain has TRBV20-1 and TRBJ2-2; a weak D match, TRBD2 (5 bases). This CDR3 spans 15 amino acids. V was pared by 2 bases and J by 0 bases, with 10 bases between. Per the germline V gene, CDR1 is DFQATT and CDR2 is SNEGSKA (reference sequence). The CDR3 nucleotides read TGCAGTGCTAGAAGAGGCGGGCCGAACACCGGGGAGCTGTTTTTT. The encoded protein is CSARRGGPNTGELFF.